This record covers a single TCR beta chain. Its target is unknown. One junction end does not reproduce the germline sequence, and a read error may be involved. The sample originates from a study of CD8+CD57+ T cells in acquired aplastic anemia. For the study at large: Sorted CD4+ and CD8+ cells gave an average of roughly 3.5 ug of DNA. Roughly 11 million reads were obtained on average for healthy donor CD4+ cells.

Overall study findings and caveats: The number of CD8+ CDR3 sequences shared by patients and controls was approximately 30. CD8+ Simpson's diversity did not differ significantly between patients and controls.

The CDR3 is 16 amino acids. From germline, CDR1 is LGHDT and CDR2 YNNKEL (reference sequence). Genomic DNA provided the template from which TCR beta VDJ and CDR3 profiles were obtained. TCRdb redid the calling of the reads with MiXCR, one entry per CDR3 protein. The data show about 220,000 distinct CDR3 sequences, almost 35% seen once. Sequenced sample: sorted CD4+, CD8+, or CD8+CD57+ T cells (not recorded which) from PBMCs. This receptor was identified in a human donor in good health, serving as a control. V and J are TRBV3-1 and TRBJ1-6, with a weak D call TRBD1 (5 bases). CDR3 sequence reads: CASSPSSGGENSPFHF. The CDR3 bases are TGTGCCAGCAGCCCATCCTCGGGAGGGGAAAATTCACCCTTCCACTTT.